This entry describes one T cell receptor beta chain. What it binds is unknown. One end of the junction varies from germline; a read error may be responsible. Both 60 Vbeta primers and 13 Jbeta primers went into the PCR. The table came from immunoSEQ multiplex PCR; TCRdb's copy has only in-frame clones and leaves some out. The profile shows hundreds of thousands of clones, 65% to 85% of them singletons. The data stem from a study of cytomegalovirus exposure and HLA in healthy donors. Regarding the study as a whole: Among TCR beta chains of equal frequency, HLA-associated ones were more clonally expanded in a later analysis. The study put 150 to 200 TCR beta chains on its list as cytomegalovirus-associated.

The CDR3 runs to 17 residues. Germline values: CDR1 KGHSH, CDR2 LQKENI. The receptor comes from a young man in good health and CMV-seronegative. Sequencing input: PBMCs. V gene TRBV18 combines with J gene TRBJ2-2; 9 bases align to TRBD1. CDR3 amino acids: CASSPLRQGANTGELFF. The CDR3 coding sequence is TGTGCCAGCTCGCCACTTCGACAGGGGGCGAACACCGGGGAGCTGTTTTTT.